This T cell receptor (beta chain) was profiled in a study of shared clonotypes between healthy human individuals. CD45RO-negative, CCR7-selected cells formed the naive CD8 fraction, which excluded terminally differentiated effector memory CD45RA+ cells. The CDR3 sequence is 15 residues long. Germline V CDR1 and CDR2: SNHLY, FYNNEI. V was clipped by 3 bases and J by 3 bases; unmatched bases: 3. The authors ran the assay at deep level. The repertoire was sequenced with immunoSEQ multiplex PCR; TCRdb's copy has only in-frame clones and lacks some. The data hold nearly 600,000 clones, with about 95% observed a single time.

Sequenced sample: naive CD8+ T cells sorted from blood. The clonotype comes from a woman aged 25 to 39 in good health. V and J are TRBV2 and TRBJ2-3, with TRBD1 matching 10 bases. CDR3 in amino acids: CASSEDRGNTDTQYF. Written as DNA, the CDR3 is TGTGCCAGCAGTGAGGACAGGGGGAATACAGATACGCAGTATTTT.